A single TCR beta chain is shown here with its context. Its matching antigen is unknown. TCRB transcripts that were expressed got sequenced, as all of the isolated RNA had been reverse transcribed. Produced via immunoSEQ multiplex PCR; TCRdb's table is partial and in-frame only. The table records under 500,000 clones, 30% of them present only once. The entry originates in a study of beta chain features in type 1 diabetes. Findings of the study overall: Shorter TCRB CDR3s, moderately but significantly so, marked every one of the four CD4+ subsets in Type 1 diabetes patients. Resolution of whether HLA type affects TCRB rearrangement was not achieved here. Lower insertion and higher deletion counts appeared at VDJ junctions in type 1 diabetes patients.

Germline CDR1 and CDR2: MDHEN and SYDVKM. CDR3 length equals 12 residues. Trimming stripped 3 bases from V and 6 bases from J, with 7 bases between. The receptor comes from a man between 18 and 35 years old in good health. Sample: naive CD4+ T cells from blood. The V call is TRBV28, the J call TRBJ2-3; D could derive from TRBD1 or TRBD2 (5 bases each). Here the CDR3 DNA reads TGTGCCAGCAGTTTCAGGGACGATACGCAGTATTTT. Its translation is CASSFRDDTQYF.